This passage covers 23 T cell receptor beta chains from one sample sequenced in a study of cytomegalovirus exposure and HLA in healthy donors. The PCR used 60 Vbeta and 13 Jbeta primers. Measured with immunoSEQ multiplex PCR; TCRdb has only the in-frame clones, and not every one. The sample holds about 130,000 clones, around three quarters seen once. The sequencing sample was made of PBMCs. The receptor source for this set is a female donor in good health and CMV-seronegative.

The chain couples TRBV27 to TRBJ1-5; D ambiguous. Germline CDR1 is MNHEY and CDR2 is SMNVEV (reference sequence). With 5 bases removed from V and 7 bases from J, the gap between germline ends came to 15 bases. There are 14 residues in the CDR3. The CDR3 region has the DNA TGTGCCAGCAGTGTCACGCCAGCGTTACAGCCCCAGCATTTT. This encodes CASSVTPALQPQHF.

This clone was counted between two and nine times. This chain uses TRBV2 with TRBJ2-7, with 8 bases matching TRBD1. CDR1 is SNHLY and CDR2 is FYNNEI in the germline V gene. The CDR3 loop spans 15 amino acids. V shed 5 bases and J 5 bases; nucleotides not matched to a gene: 11. CDR3 residues: CASSPPGQGVNEQYF. CDR3 nucleotides: TGTGCCAGCAGTCCACCAGGACAGGGTGTTAACGAGCAGTACTTC.

This chain connects TRBV11-3 to TRBJ2-5; D is possibly TRBD2 (5 bases). Germline CDR1 is SGHNT and CDR2 is YENEEA. Trimming took 1 base from V and 0 from J, leaving 9 bases between them. This CDR3 comprises 15 residues. The CDR3 region has the DNA TGTGCCAGCAGCTTAGGGTCGGGGAACCAAGAGACCCAGTACTTC. Translation: CASSLGSGNQETQYF.

V usage is TRBV11-2 and J usage is TRBJ2-2; D remains unclear. The CDR3 has 13 amino acids. In germline, CDR1 is SGHAT, CDR2 FQNNGV. V shed 7 bases and J shed 7 bases, with 13 bases lying between them. For the CDR3, the DNA is TGTGCCAGCAATATGCCAGGCCTCGGGGAGCTGTTTTTT. It encodes CASNMPGLGELFF.

To note about this clone: An end of the junction does not agree with germline; a read error may underlie this. The rearrangement joins TRBV18 to TRBJ2-1, with TRBD1 identical over 7 bases. The CDR3 has 13 amino acids. Germline assignment: CDR1 KGHSH and CDR2 LQKENI. The CDR3 here is CASSPRQGDEQFF. CDR3 bases: TGTGCTAGCTCTCCCCGACAGGGAGACGAGCAGTTCTTC.

This clone was observed once. The chain joins TRBV9 to TRBJ2-5; D perhaps matches TRBD2 (5 bases). The CDR3 consists of 12 residues. Trimming removed 5 bases from V and 5 bases from J, with 10 bases in between. Germline CDR1 SGDLS, CDR2 YYNGEE. For the CDR3, the DNA is TGTGCCAGCAGGGAGCGGATGGAGACCCAGTACTTC. Amino acids: CASRERMETQYF.

J is TRBJ2-1 and V is TRBV19, with 12 nucleotides matching TRBD2. The CDR3 runs to 16 residues. Germline-derived CDR1 and CDR2 are LNHDA and SQIVND (reference sequence). J lost 12 bases, V lost 3 bases, and 12 bases had no gene match. As DNA, the CDR3 is TGTGCCAGTAGTATTCGCCTAGCGGGGGGGCTGAGGAGGCAGTTCTTC. Protein sequence: CASSIRLAGGLRRQFF.

CDR3 bases: TGCGCCAGCAGCTTGGCCCCGAGCTCCTATAATTCACCCCTCCACTTT. This gives the protein CASSLAPSSYNSPLHF. V gene TRBV5-1 combines with J gene TRBJ1-6; the D is unclear. CDR1 and CDR2 from the germline V gene are SGHRS and YFSETQ. The CDR3 length is 16 residues. Trimming stripped 0 bases from V and 0 bases from J, with 7 bases between.

The gene calls are TRBV6-1 and TRBJ2-5, with 7 bases aligning to TRBD2. From germline, CDR1 is MNHNS and CDR2 SASEGT. After removal of 3 bases from V and 2 bases from J, the junction contained 6 bases not matched to a gene. The CDR3 sequence is 15 residues long. The CDR3 DNA is TGTGCCAGCAGTGATGGACTAGGTCCACAAGAGACCCAGTACTTC. It codes for CASSDGLGPQETQYF.

The CDR3 spells CASSLDLPGTQYF. The CDR3, as DNA: TGTGCCAGCAGCTTAGATCTCCCGGGTACGCAGTATTTT. This sequence joins TRBV11-3 and TRBJ2-3; D is unclear. Germline CDR1 SGHNT, CDR2 YENEEA. CDR3 length: 13 residues. V lost 0 bases and J lost 8, with 9 bases in between.

The table lists this clone with a few counts. The chain carries TRBV29-1 and TRBJ1-5, with 7 bases lining up with TRBD1. V shed 4 bases and J 6 bases; nucleotides not matched to a gene: 9. The CDR3 runs 14 residues. Germline V gene lookup returns CDR1 SQVTM and CDR2 ANQGSEA. The CDR3 region has the DNA TGCAGCGTTGGGTTCCAGGGGGGAAGTCAGCCCCAGCATTTT. Translated: CSVGFQGGSQPQHF.

This clone is a singleton in its sample. The chain links TRBV5-1 to TRBJ2-3, with 11 bases that match TRBD2. This CDR3 region has 12 residues. Germline V gene data show CDR1 as SGHRS and CDR2 as YFSETQ. V shed 2 bases, J shed 13 bases, and the junction held 3 bases outside the gene matches. DNA of the CDR3: TGCGCCAGCAGCTTTAGCGGGAGGGTGGAGTATTTT. It specifies CASSFSGRVEYF.

The rearrangement uses TRBV4-2 and TRBJ2-2, with 15 bases that match TRBD2. Germline V gives CDR1 LGHNA, CDR2 YNFKEQ. V gave up 2 bases and J gave up 7 bases; unmatched junction bases: 5. The CDR3 covers 17 residues. CDR3 nucleotide sequence: TGTGCCAGCAGCCAACTTTGGACTAGCGGGGGGGTCGGGGAGCTGTTTTTT. Translated: CASSQLWTSGGVGELFF.

The chain links TRBV9 to TRBJ2-2, with a possible D match to TRBD1 (6 bases). There are 17 residues in the CDR3. Germline CDR1 reads SGDLS; CDR2 reads YYNGEE. The V end was cut by 4 bases, the J end by 0 bases, with 16 bases between. The chain's CDR3 is CASSPMRRQANTGELFF. CDR3 sequence (DNA): TGTGCCAGCAGCCCCATGAGGAGACAGGCGAACACCGGGGAGCTGTTTTTT.

The chain is built from TRBV4-2 and TRBJ1-2, with a tentative D call TRBD1 (5 bases). The CDR3 covers 15 residues. Per the germline V gene, CDR1 is LGHNA and CDR2 is YNFKEQ. Trimming removed 1 base from V and 1 base from J, with 10 bases in between. The CDR3 loop reads CASSQGRGSNYGYTF. CDR3 DNA sequence: TGTGCCAGCAGCCAAGGGCGGGGGAGTAACTATGGCTACACCTTC.

CDR3 sequence: CASSLLSLGLASDTQYF. In DNA, the CDR3 is TGCGCCAGCAGCTTGTTGTCCCTGGGACTAGCTTCAGATACGCAGTATTTT. This chain joins TRBV5-1 and TRBJ2-3, with 9 bases identical to TRBD2. Germline V lookup: CDR1 SGHRS, CDR2 YFSETQ. There are 17 residues in the CDR3. V shed 1 base and J 4 bases; nucleotides not matched to a gene: 10.

The chain links TRBV7-6 to TRBJ2-2; 8 bases fit TRBD1. Per germline, CDR1 SGHVS and CDR2 FNYEAQ. The trim removed 1 base at V and 4 bases at J, leaving 11 bases unmatched. The CDR3 contains 18 residues. CDR3 coding DNA: TGTGCCAGCAGCTTAGGGACAGGGCGATCAGGGGTCACCGGGGAGCTGTTTTTT. It is translated as CASSLGTGRSGVTGELFF.

V gene TRBV15 combines with J gene TRBJ1-5; possibly TRBD1 for D (6 bases). Germline V lookup: CDR1 LNHNV, CDR2 YYDKDF (reference sequence). The CDR3 contains 14 residues. V was pared by 8 bases and J by 0 bases, with 11 bases between. CDR3 sequence reads: CATSTGHSNQPQHF. CDR3 DNA sequence: TGTGCCACCTCTACAGGGCATAGCAATCAGCCCCAGCATTTT.

In this sample, this clone turned up a few times. This chain joins TRBV19 and TRBJ2-1, with 8 nucleotides matching TRBD2. V trimming: 7 bases; J trimming: 2 bases; junction bases outside the gene matches: 10. The CDR3 covers 16 residues. Germline CDR1 LNHDA, CDR2 SQIVND (reference sequence). The CDR3 protein is CASNRQAGATYNEQFF. The DNA of the CDR3 is TGTGCCAGTAACCGACAAGCGGGAGCCACCTACAATGAGCAGTTCTTC.

CDR3 amino acids: CASFTGQNTEAFF. The CDR3 DNA reads TGCGCCAGCTTTACAGGGCAGAACACTGAAGCTTTCTTT. J is TRBJ1-1 and V is TRBV5-1; D is possibly TRBD1 (6 bases). Germline-derived CDR1 and CDR2 are SGHRS and YFSETQ. The CDR3 has 13 amino acids. The V and J ends lost 7 bases and 1 base respectively, with 11 bases between them. The full variable domain, rest sourced from reference TRBV5-1 and TRBJ1-1, is KAGVTQTPRYLIKTRGQQVTLSCSPISGHRSVSWYQQTPGQGLQFLFEYFSETQRNKGNFPGRFSGRQFSNSRSEMNVSTLELGDSALYLCASFTGQNTEAFFGQGTRLTVV.

The chain is built from TRBV28 and TRBJ2-3, with 8 bases aligning to TRBD2. This CDR3 is 15 amino acids long. V shed 3 bases and J 4 bases; nucleotides not matched to a gene: 6. Germline CDR1 reads MDHEN; CDR2 reads SYDVKM. The CDR3 sequence: CASSFSLAGSDTQYF. Here the CDR3 DNA reads TGTGCCAGCAGTTTTAGTTTAGCGGGATCAGATACGCAGTATTTT.

This chain uses TRBV13 with TRBJ1-2; TRBD1 might be the D (5 bases). Trimming removed 5 bases from V and 1 base from J, with 8 bases in between. CDR3 size: 13 residues. Germline V gives CDR1 PRHDT, CDR2 FYEKMQ (reference sequence). For the CDR3, the DNA is TGTGCCAGCAGCGGCCAGGGTAACTATGGCTACACCTTC. Protein sequence: CASSGQGNYGYTF.

The chain is built from TRBV29-1 and TRBJ1-2; D might be TRBD1 (5 bases). With 4 bases removed from V and 4 bases from J, the gap between germline ends came to 10 bases. There are 12 residues in the CDR3. Germline assignment: CDR1 SQVTM and CDR2 ANQGSEA. For the CDR3, the DNA is TGCAGCGTTGTACAGGCTTCCTATGGCTACACCTTC. Its translation: CSVVQASYGYTF.